This T cell receptor (beta chain) was profiled in a study of blood T cell repertoires in COVID-19. As for the study in general: The United States, Italy and Spain were the sources of the acute and convalescent COVID-19 samples.

Enrolled during active infection, Seattle patients were then followed longitudinally. Authors' analysis steps: Quantification of nucleated cells was approximated via reference gene primer amplification. Data came from immunoSEQ multiplex PCR; TCRdb stores just in-frame clones and leaves some out. V and J calls and clone size come straight from that table; D and trimming were deduced from the DNA. The profile shows some 140,000 clones, approximately 85% of them singletons. CDR1 and CDR2 (germline): MNHEY, SVGAGI. Trimming removed 0 bases from V and 0 bases from J; junction bases left unmatched: 0. The CDR3 covers 15 residues.

The chain recombines TRBV6-5 with TRBJ2-3; 7 bases map to TRBD2. The source of this sequence is a man between 60 and 75 years old with COVID-19, enrolled during active disease. The source material was peripheral blood. The CDR3 sequence: CASSYSGRSTDTQYF. The CDR3 DNA is TGTGCCAGCAGTTACTCCGGGAGGAGCACAGATACGCAGTATTTT.